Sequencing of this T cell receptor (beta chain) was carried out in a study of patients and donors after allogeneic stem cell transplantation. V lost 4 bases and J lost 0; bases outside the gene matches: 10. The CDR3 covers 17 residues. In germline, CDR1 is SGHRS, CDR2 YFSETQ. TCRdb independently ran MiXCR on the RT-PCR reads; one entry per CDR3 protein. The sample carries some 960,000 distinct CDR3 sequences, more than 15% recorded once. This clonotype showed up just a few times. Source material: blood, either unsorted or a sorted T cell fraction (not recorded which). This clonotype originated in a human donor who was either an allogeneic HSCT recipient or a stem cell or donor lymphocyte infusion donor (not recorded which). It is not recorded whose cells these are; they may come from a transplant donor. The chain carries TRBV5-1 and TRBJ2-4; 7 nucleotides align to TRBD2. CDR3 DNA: TGCGCCAGCAGCATTGGACTAGGAAGTTTAGCCAAAAACATTCAGTACTTC. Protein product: CASSIGLGSLAKNIQYF.